The T cell receptor beta chain described here comes from a study of T cells expressing NK-cell markers. Study summary: Underlying the TCR beta repertoires were sorted CD3+CD56+NKG2C+, CD3+CD56+NKG2C- and CD3+CD56-NKG2C+ T cells. The study sequenced eight donors, seven HCMV-seropositive and one seronegative. Findings and limits, study-wide: Several donors likewise had their CD3+CD56-NKG2C+ fraction led by these clonotypes. Dominant NKG2C+ clonotypes were found to form roughly 1.0-7.0% of CD8+ T cells in several donors.

Comments on this clonotype: Its antigen is unknown.

TCRdb re-called the 5' RACE reads, yielding one record per CDR3 amino acid sequence without DNA. This sample contains roughly 390,000 distinct CDR3 sequences. This CDR3 is 18 amino acids long. CDR1 is SGHRS and CDR2 is YFSETQ in the germline V gene. The specimen sequenced was blood T cells: a sorted CD56 or NKG2C T cell subset, CD4+ or CD8+ T cells, or bulk PBMC T cells (not recorded which). The chain employs TRBV5-1 and TRBJ1-3. This TCR was sampled from a man aged 18 to 69 in good health. CDR3 loop: CASSLDGQGRFSGNTIYF.